Listed below are T cell receptor beta chains from one sample, sequenced in a study. TCRdb independently ran MiXCR on the 5' RACE reads; one entry per CDR3 protein. In the table there are under 8,000 distinct CDR3 sequences, around 50% of which are singletons. Sequenced input: naive CD4+ T cells sorted from a lymph node. These receptors were taken from a female donor with breast cancer. Each CDR3 is given with its conserved first and last residue. Each record gives: clone size, D gene, V gene, J gene, CDR3 protein, CDR3 DNA. The D gene is left open where the match is weak. Size tells how often a clone was seen (once, few, many) or the class of an expanded clone, and some rows leave it out.

.	.	TRBV6-6	TRBJ2-5	CASSEREAQYF	TGTGCCAGCAGTGAAAGGGAGGCCCAGTACTTC
.	TRBD2	TRBV5-1	TRBJ2-7	CASSSTTSGYEQYF	TGCGCCAGCAGCTCGACGACTAGCGGCTACGAGCAGTACTTC
.	.	TRBV7-9	TRBJ2-6	CASSLGSPYSGANVLTF	TGTGCCAGCAGCTTAGGAAGTCCCTACTCTGGGGCCAACGTCCTGACTTTC
.	TRBD1	TRBV20-1	TRBJ1-1	CSATQGAGGTEAFF	TGCAGTGCTACCCAGGGGGCAGGGGGCACTGAAGCTTTCTTT
.	TRBD1	TRBV15	TRBJ2-5	CATGTGAFRETQYF	TGTGCCACGGGGACAGGGGCTTTTCGGGAGACCCAGTACTTC
.	TRBD2	TRBV20-1	TRBJ2-7	CSTLNLAVNSYEQYF	TGCAGTACTCTCAACCTAGCGGTGAACTCCTACGAGCAGTACTTC
.	.	TRBV28	TRBJ1-6	CASRRKESSPLHF	TGTGCCAGCAGAAGGAAGGAGAGCTCACCCCTCCACTTT
.	TRBD1	TRBV5-6	TRBJ2-1	CASSSQGSSYNEQFF	TGTGCCAGCAGCTCACAGGGGAGCTCCTACAATGAGCAGTTCTTC
.	TRBD1	TRBV20-1	TRBJ2-4	CSARFQPGGNIQYF	TGCAGTGCTAGATTTCAGCCAGGGGGCAACATTCAGTACTTC
.	.	TRBV7-2	TRBJ1-2	CASSLTAQGNGYTF	TGTGCCAGCAGCCTCACGGCCCAGGGAAATGGCTACACCTTC
.	.	TRBV6-2/TRBV6-3	TRBJ1-2	CASSRGAEGYGYTF	TGTGCCAGCAGTCGTGGGGCGGAAGGCTATGGCTACACCTTC
.	.	TRBV6-5	TRBJ2-7	CASSPDVGHSTEQYF	TGTGCCAGCAGCCCAGACGTGGGACACTCAACCGAGCAGTACTTC
once	TRBD2	TRBV20-1	TRBJ2-5	CSAYSGKIQETQYF	TGCAGTGCGTATAGCGGGAAGATCCAAGAGACCCAGTACTTC
few	TRBD2	TRBV7-9	TRBJ2-3	CASKLAGGYTQYF	TGTGCCAGCAAGCTAGCGGGAGGTTATACGCAGTATTTT
.	TRBD1	TRBV5-1	TRBJ2-4	CASSWADRGANIQYF	TGCGCCAGCAGCTGGGCTGACAGGGGGGCGAACATTCAGTACTTC
.	TRBD1	TRBV6-1	TRBJ1-2	CASSDWDRLDYGYAF	TGTGCCAGCAGTGATTGGGACAGGTTGGACTATGGCTACGCCTTC
.	.	TRBV12-3/TRBV12-4	TRBJ1-6	CASSARRTQSLNSPLHF	TGTGCCAGCAGTGCCCGAAGGACACAGTCCCTTAATTCACCTCTCCACTTT
.	TRBD2	TRBV4-2	TRBJ2-1	CASSQLLAGGRIYGEQFF	TGTGCCAGCAGCCAATTACTAGCGGGGGGGCGAATCTACGGTGAGCAGTTCTTC
.	.	TRBV5-1	TRBJ2-7	CASSLSQGRTYEQYF	TGCGCCAGCAGCTTGTCGCAGGGTCGAACCTACGAGCAGTACTTC
.	.	TRBV5-1	TRBJ1-2	CASSLANRNYGYTF	TGCGCCAGCAGCTTGGCTAACAGAAACTATGGCTACACCTTC
.	.	TRBV7-3	TRBJ2-2	CASSTEPLGELFF	TGTGCCAGCAGCACCGAGCCCCTCGGGGAGCTGTTTTTT
.	TRBD2	TRBV20-1	TRBJ2-3	CSTISGGRTDTQYF	TGCAGTACCATTAGCGGGGGACGCACAGATACGCAGTATTTT
.	TRBD1	TRBV12-3/TRBV12-4	TRBJ1-2	CASSLQGVARYTF	TGTGCCAGCAGTTTGCAGGGGGTCGCCCGCTACACCTTC
.	.	TRBV5-1	TRBJ2-2	CASSLAHSNTGELFF	TGCGCCAGCAGCTTGGCTCATTCGAACACCGGGGAGCTGTTTTTT
few	.	TRBV5-1	TRBJ2-5	CASSLQTTGQETQYF	TGCGCCAGCAGCTTGCAAACAACAGGCCAAGAGACCCAGTACTTC
few	.	TRBV7-2	TRBJ2-3	CASSPEISQDTQYF	TGTGCCAGCAGCCCGGAGATTTCTCAAGATACGCAGTATTTT
few	.	TRBV10-3	TRBJ1-2	CAISGNRDSYGYTF	TGTGCCATCAGTGGCAACAGGGATAGCTATGGCTACACCTTC
few	TRBD2	TRBV6-1	TRBJ2-1	CASRIGGVRYNEQFF	TGTGCCAGTAGGATCGGGGGGGTGCGATACAATGAGCAGTTCTTC
.	.	TRBV5-5	TRBJ1-2	CASSLGAEPNYGYTF	TGTGCCAGCAGCTTAGGGGCAGAGCCTAACTATGGCTACACCTTC
few	.	TRBV29-1	TRBJ2-1	CSGQVGEQFF	TGCAGCGGACAGGTGGGTGAGCAGTTCTTC
.	TRBD2	TRBV7-3	TRBJ2-1	CASSFTTGGSLGNEQFF	TGTGCCAGCAGCTTTACCACCGGGGGGTCCCTTGGAAATGAGCAGTTCTTC
medium-sized	.	TRBV29-1	TRBJ1-2	CSVSGSLWDGYTF	TGCAGCGTTTCCGGGTCCCTCTGGGATGGCTACACCTTC
.	TRBD1	TRBV20-1	TRBJ1-1	CIALNRGLNTEAFF	TGCATTGCCTTGAACAGGGGGCTGAACACTGAAGCTTTCTTT
.	.	TRBV7-2	TRBJ2-3	CASSLGVGVDTQYF	TGTGCCAGCAGCTTAGGAGTGGGAGTGGATACGCAGTATTTT
few	.	TRBV12-2	TRBJ2-2	CASRWWNTGELFF	TGTGCAAGTCGCTGGTGGAACACCGGGGAGCTGTTTTTT
.	.	TRBV3-1	TRBJ1-3	CASSHLSGISGNTIYF	TGTGCCAGCAGCCACCTTAGTGGGATATCAGGAAACACCATATATTTT